This T cell receptor (beta chain) is from a study of blood T cell repertoires in COVID-19. Study in general: Italy, Spain and the United States were the sources of the convalescent and acute COVID-19 samples. PBMCs, B-cell-depleted T cells, or T cells provided the cDNA or gDNA that made up the material.

Per the germline V gene, CDR1 is KGHDR and CDR2 is SFDVKD. CDR3 length: 17 amino acids. The V gene lost 4 bases and the J gene lost 2 bases, with 18 bases spanning the gap. Seattle's cohort entered during active infection and was followed longitudinally. As originally analysed: From reference gene primer amplification, estimates of nucleated cell counts were derived. Using immunoSEQ multiplex PCR, the repertoire was profiled, and TCRdb retains in-frame clones only, with some absent. V and J calls and clone size are as listed in that table; D and trimming were resolved from the DNA. The sample has fewer than 350,000 clones, 75% to 95% seen once.

Source material: peripheral blood. This receptor was taken from a young woman with COVID-19, enrolled during active disease. The rearrangement joins TRBV24-1 to TRBJ2-3; a possible D gene is TRBD2 (6 bases). The CDR3 protein is CATSDPRAASDTDTQYF. The DNA of the CDR3 is TGTGCCACCAGTGACCCCAGGGCGGCTAGCGACACAGATACGCAGTATTTT.